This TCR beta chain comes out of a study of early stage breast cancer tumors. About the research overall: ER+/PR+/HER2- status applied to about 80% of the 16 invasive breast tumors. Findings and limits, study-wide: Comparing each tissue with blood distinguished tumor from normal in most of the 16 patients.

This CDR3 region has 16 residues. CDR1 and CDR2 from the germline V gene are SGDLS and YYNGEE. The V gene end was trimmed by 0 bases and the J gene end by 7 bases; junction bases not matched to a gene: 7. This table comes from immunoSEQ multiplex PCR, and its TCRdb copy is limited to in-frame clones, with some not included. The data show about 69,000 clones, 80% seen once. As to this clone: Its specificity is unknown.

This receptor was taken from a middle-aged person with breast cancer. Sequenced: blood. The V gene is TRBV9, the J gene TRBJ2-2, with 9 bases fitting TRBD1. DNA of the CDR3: TGTGCCAGCAGCGTAGACCCGGGACAGGGTCACGGGGAGCTGTTTTTT. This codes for CASSVDPGQGHGELFF.